This section outlines one T cell receptor (beta chain) sequence together with its context. Its target is not known. At a deep level, the assay was run. It was across several immunoSEQ plates that each subset's genomic DNA was evenly split. Profiled with immunoSEQ multiplex PCR; TCRdb holds only in-frame clones, not every one. The sample holds millions of clones, 85% to 95% seen once. This sample was included in a study of shared clonotypes between healthy human individuals. CDR3 length equals 14 residues. V was pared by 6 bases and J by 3 bases, with 4 bases of the junction left unmatched. The germline V gene has CDR1 MRHNA and CDR2 SNTAGT. Study results and limitations: The authors expected sequencing depth to affect clonotype sharing among donors. It was the non-shared clonotypes that had lower generation probabilities than clonotypes shared by all four donors.

The sequence was obtained from a man between 18 and 35 years old in good health. The specimen sequenced was naive CD4+ T cells sorted from blood. The subset was: CD45RA+ positively selected. The gene calls are TRBV6-4 and TRBJ1-5, with 8 bases aligning to TRBD1. The DNA for the CDR3 is TGTGCCAGCAGAACGACAGGGGTCAATCAGCCCCAGCATTTT. Translated: CASRTTGVNQPQHF.